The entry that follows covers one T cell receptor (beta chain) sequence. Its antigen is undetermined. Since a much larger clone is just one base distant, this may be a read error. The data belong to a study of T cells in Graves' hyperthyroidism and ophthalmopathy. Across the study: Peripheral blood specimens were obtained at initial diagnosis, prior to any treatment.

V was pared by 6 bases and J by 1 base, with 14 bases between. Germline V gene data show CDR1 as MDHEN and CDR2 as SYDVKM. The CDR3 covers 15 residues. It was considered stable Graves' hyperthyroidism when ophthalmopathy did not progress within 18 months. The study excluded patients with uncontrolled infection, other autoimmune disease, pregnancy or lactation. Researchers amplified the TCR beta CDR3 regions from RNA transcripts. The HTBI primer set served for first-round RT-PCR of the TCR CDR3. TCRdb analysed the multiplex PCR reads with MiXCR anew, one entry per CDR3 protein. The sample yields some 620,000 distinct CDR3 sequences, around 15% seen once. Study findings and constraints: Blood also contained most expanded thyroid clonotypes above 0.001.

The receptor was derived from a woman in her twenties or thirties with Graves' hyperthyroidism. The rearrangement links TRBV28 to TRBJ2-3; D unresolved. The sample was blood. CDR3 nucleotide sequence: TGTGCCAGCAGCCTGAGGTCCGCGGGCACAGATACGCAGTATTTT. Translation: CASSLRSAGTDTQYF.